A selection of T cell receptor beta chains follows, all from one sample in a study of Tregs in tolerant kidney transplant recipients. Assay: immunoSEQ multiplex PCR; the TCRdb copy retains only in-frame clones and omits some. The sample consists of 40,000 to 50,000 clones, approximately 89% of them appearing once. The sample was CD8+ T cells from blood (PBMCs), taken 12 months after the transplant. The source of these receptors is a human patient who received a combined kidney and bone marrow transplant. Some T cells may have come from the graft donor. CDR3s include the opening cysteine and the closing phenylalanine or tryptophan. A D gene is named only where the DNA matches it firmly. Clone size is given for some rows only: seen once, a few or many times, or a class if the clone is expanded.

V gene	CDR3 length	J gene	clone size	D gene	CDR3 DNA	CDR3 protein
TRBV6-4	15	TRBJ2-2	-	TRBD1	TGTGCCAGCAGTGACGGGACAGGGGACACCGGGGAGCTGTTTTTT	CASSDGTGDTGELFF
TRBV4-1	11	TRBJ2-7	-	-	TGCGCCAGCAGCCAAGATAACGAGCAGTACTTC	CASSQDNEQYF
TRBV19	15	TRBJ1-5	-	TRBD1	TGTGCCAGTAGTACCTGGGACAGGGGAGAGCAGCCCCAGCATTTT	CASSTWDRGEQPQHF
TRBV15	16	TRBJ2-7	-	TRBD2	TGTGCCACCAGCAGAGGGCTAGCGGGGGGATCCTACGAGCAGTACTTC	CATSRGLAGGSYEQYF
TRBV23-1	18	TRBJ2-5	-	-	TGCGCCAGCAGTCAATCGATTCCCCCAGGAGCGGTCCAAGAGACCCAGTACTTC	CASSQSIPPGAVQETQYF
TRBV12-5	18	TRBJ2-7	-	TRBD1	TGTGCTAGTGGTCTAAACAACGATGACAGGGGGTATAACTACGAGCAGTACTTC	CASGLNNDDRGYNYEQYF
TRBV19	14	TRBJ2-7	-	TRBD2	TGTGCCAGTACTCCGGGGGGGTTCTCCTACGAGCAGTACTTC	CASTPGGFSYEQYF
TRBV12-5	12	TRBJ2-5	few	-	TGTGCTAGTGGTTTGGACCGGGAGACCCAGTACTTC	CASGLDRETQYF
TRBV5-8	13	TRBJ1-2	few	-	TGTGCCAGCACCAGTGGAGCTAACTATGGCTACACCTTC	CASTSGANYGYTF
TRBV15	18	TRBJ2-7	-	TRBD2	TGTGCCACCAGCAGAGTAGCGGGAGGGCCTGTTTTCTTTTACGAGCAGTACTTC	CATSRVAGGPVFFYEQYF
TRBV27	16	TRBJ1-2	-	-	TGTGCCAGCACCTACTCAACCGGGACACTTAACTATGGCTACACCTTC	CASTYSTGTLNYGYTF
TRBV7-9	14	TRBJ2-1	few	-	TGTGCCAGCAGCTTAGGCGGGTCCCACAATGAGCAGTTCTTC	CASSLGGSHNEQFF
TRBV9	16	TRBJ2-5	-	TRBD2	TGTGCCAGCAGCGTAGATAGCGGGGGGGAACAAGAGACCCAGTACTTC	CASSVDSGGEQETQYF
TRBV5-5	12	TRBJ2-1	-	-	TGTGCCAGCAGCTCCGCGCAAAATGAGCAGTTCTTC	CASSSAQNEQFF
TRBV13	13	TRBJ1-1	-	-	TGTGCCAGCAGCTCGGGGAGAAGCACTGAAGCTTTCTTT	CASSSGRSTEAFF
TRBV6-5	15	TRBJ1-5	-	-	TGTGCCAGCAGTAATACACCCTTTAGCAATCAGCCCCAGCATTTT	CASSNTPFSNQPQHF
TRBV7-3	15	TRBJ2-7	-	TRBD1	TGTGCCAGCAGCCCGGGTTTTGGGGACAGCTACGAGCAGTACTTC	CASSPGFGDSYEQYF
TRBV29-1	13	TRBJ2-7	-	-	TGCAGCGTTGAAGGCCGGGATTCCTACGAGCAGTACTTC	CSVEGRDSYEQYF
TRBV9	14	TRBJ2-7	-	-	TGTGCCAGCAGCGCCGCCGCGTTGGGCGACGAGCAGTACTTC	CASSAAALGDEQYF
TRBV5-4	14	TRBJ1-6	-	-	TGTGCCAGCAGCTTCCGGGGGTATAATTCACCCCTCCACTTT	CASSFRGYNSPLHF
TRBV2	14	TRBJ2-7	-	-	TGTGCCAGCTTAAGGAGCACACAGGTGCTGGGGCAGTACTTC	CASLRSTQVLGQYF
TRBV7-3	21	TRBJ2-1	once	-	TGTGCCAGCAGCTTAACGCCCATAATCGTCGCCAACGGGAGCTCCTACAATGAGCAGTTCTTC	CASSLTPIIVANGSSYNEQFF
TRBV7-6	14	TRBJ1-1	-	TRBD1	TGTGCCAGCAGCCCGGGACAGGGTATCACTGAAGCTTTCTTT	CASSPGQGITEAFF
TRBV2	18	TRBJ2-2	-	-	TGTGCCAGCAGTGAAGCGGCAGGTCTACCTATAAACACCGGGGAGCTGTTTTTT	CASSEAAGLPINTGELFF
TRBV5-1	15	TRBJ2-7	-	TRBD1	TGCGCCAGCAGGGGGGGGACAGGGGGATCCTACGAGCAGTACTTC	CASRGGTGGSYEQYF
TRBV19	18	TRBJ1-4	-	TRBD1	TGTGCCAGTAGTAGCCATTGGACAGGGTCGGTCCCTAATGAAAAACTGTTTTTT	CASSSHWTGSVPNEKLFF
TRBV6-4	14	TRBJ2-1	few	-	TGTGCCAGCAGTGACTCACCAGGGGTGGATGAGCAGTTCTTC	CASSDSPGVDEQFF
TRBV4-1	17	TRBJ1-5	-	-	TGCGCCAGCAGCCAAGAAGAAGGGGTTGGACGCAATCAGCCCCAGCATTTT	CASSQEEGVGRNQPQHF
TRBV7-9	14	TRBJ1-1	once	-	TGTGCCAGCAGCCAGGACGTAAGAGGGACTGAAGCTTTCTTT	CASSQDVRGTEAFF
TRBV15	17	TRBJ2-7	-	-	TGTGCCACCAGCAGAGTTAGGGGGGGGCGAAACTTCTACGAGCAGTACTTC	CATSRVRGGRNFYEQYF
TRBV2	16	TRBJ2-3	-	-	TGTGCCACAGTCATTATAGGGCGGGAAGGGCGAGATACGCAGTATTTT	CATVIIGREGRDTQYF
TRBV4-3	15	TRBJ1-2	-	-	TGCGCCAGCAGCCAAGGGGCCAGCTTTAACTATGGCTACACCTTC	CASSQGASFNYGYTF
TRBV9	14	TRBJ2-5	few	-	TGTGCCAGCAGTACCGGGTTCTGGCCGGAGACCCAGTACTTC	CASSTGFWPETQYF
TRBV18	16	TRBJ2-2	-	-	TGTGCCAGCTCACCACCCGGGACTCGAGACACCGGGGAGCTGTTTTTT	CASSPPGTRDTGELFF
TRBV7-8	14	TRBJ2-7	-	TRBD1	TGTGCCAGCAGCCAGGGACAGGGTTGGTACGAGCAGTACTTC	CASSQGQGWYEQYF
TRBV6-5	14	TRBJ1-6	-	-	TGTGCCAGCACTGCCCACAGGACTAATTCCCCCCTCCACTTT	CASTAHRTNSPLHF
TRBV7-9	15	TRBJ1-5	-	TRBD1	TGTGCCAGCAGCTCGACAGGGGTAGGGGACCAGCCCCAGCATTTT	CASSSTGVGDQPQHF
TRBV7-2	17	TRBJ2-7	-	TRBD2	TGTGCCAGCAGCTCCCGGACACTAGCGGGGGGGGGCCGCGCCCCGTACTTC	CASSSRTLAGGGRAPYF
TRBV19	14	TRBJ2-3	-	-	TGTGCCAGTAGTCTCCTTGAGGAGCCAGATACGCAGTATTTT	CASSLLEEPDTQYF
TRBV25-1	17	TRBJ1-1	-	-	TGTGCCAGCAGTGAATTAAACCCCGTCGGTTTGAACACTGAAGCTTTCTTT	CASSELNPVGLNTEAFF
TRBV9	15	TRBJ2-1	-	-	TGTGCCAGCAGCGTAGCTGGCGGGAATGGCAATGAGCAGTTCTTC	CASSVAGGNGNEQFF
TRBV19	14	TRBJ1-1	-	-	TGTGCCAGTAGTATAGCGTACAGCAACACTGAAGCTTTCTTT	CASSIAYSNTEAFF
TRBV5-6	15	TRBJ2-2	-	-	TGTGCCAGCAGCTTGGGGGGACTCAACACCGGGGAGCTGTTTTTT	CASSLGGLNTGELFF